One sample yielded the 10 T cell receptor beta chains listed below, sequenced in a study of cytomegalovirus exposure and HLA in healthy donors. A multiplex PCR was run with 60 Vbeta primers and 13 Jbeta primers. Produced via immunoSEQ multiplex PCR; TCRdb's table is partial and in-frame only. The sample comprises about 140,000 clones, over 80% of which are singletons, and 1.2% rests with the top ten. Sequencing input: PBMCs. These TCRs come from a female donor in good health and CMV-seronegative.

The rearrangement uses TRBV10-2 and TRBJ1-2; D not certain. The CDR3 extends over 13 amino acids. The germline gives CDR1 WSHSY, CDR2 SAAADI. Deletions cut 7 bases from V and 9 bases from J, with 18 bases between. The CDR3 sequence is CASKNPEPGSYTF. CDR3 in DNA: TGCGCCAGCAAAAACCCCGAACCGGGGAGCTACACCTTC.

The chain has TRBV7-2 and TRBJ2-7; D is uncertain. Germline CDR1 reads SGHTA; CDR2 reads FQGNSA. Trimming removed 1 base at V and 2 bases at J, with 9 bases between. CDR3 length: 14 amino acids. Here the CDR3 reads CASSLDLAAYEQYF. DNA of the CDR3: TGTGCCAGCAGCTTAGATCTGGCGGCCTACGAGCAGTACTTC.

V gene TRBV15 combines with J gene TRBJ1-1; TRBD1 is a possible D gene (6 bases). Trimming cost V 7 bases and J 2 bases, with 11 bases left between them. The CDR3 has 13 amino acids. Per the germline V gene, CDR1 is LNHNV and CDR2 is YYDKDF (reference sequence). The CDR3 loop reads CATTGQKNTEAFF. The CDR3 DNA follows: TGTGCCACCACCGGACAGAAAAACACTGAAGCTTTCTTT.

The chain carries TRBV6-5 and TRBJ1-4, with TRBD1 matching over 8 bases. The CDR3 runs to 14 residues. Germline loops: CDR1 MNHEY, CDR2 SVGAGI. After removal of 6 bases from V and 8 bases from J, the junction contained 8 bases not matched to a gene. This CDR3 is CASRVDRVAEKLFF. The CDR3 nucleotides are TGTGCCAGCAGGGTGGACAGGGTCGCGGAAAAACTGTTTTTT.

V usage is TRBV5-1 and J usage is TRBJ2-1; the match to TRBD1 covers 7 bases. The CDR3 runs to 15 residues. From germline, CDR1 is SGHRS and CDR2 YFSETQ. Germline trimming cut 2 bases from V and 4 bases from J; bases unmatched to any gene: 6. CDR3 bases: TGCGCCAGCAGCTTTACAGGGGAAACATACAATGAGCAGTTCTTC. Its protein product is CASSFTGETYNEQFF.

The chain employs TRBV2 and TRBJ1-4, with 10 nucleotides matching TRBD1. The CDR3 loop spans 16 amino acids. From germline, CDR1 is SNHLY and CDR2 FYNNEI. V shed 7 bases and J 4 bases; nucleotides not matched to a gene: 9. The CDR3 protein is CASNLDRGQNNEKLFF. The DNA for the CDR3 is TGTGCCAGCAACCTAGACAGGGGGCAGAATAATGAAAAACTGTTTTTT.

The J gene is TRBJ2-7, the V gene TRBV7-9; 8 nucleotides match TRBD1. This CDR3 is 14 amino acids long. Germline lookup yields CDR1 SEHNR and CDR2 FQNEAQ (reference sequence). Unmatched junction bases numbered 7, after V lost 2 bases and J lost 7 bases. CDR3 nucleotide sequence: TGTGCCAGCAGCTTACCACAGGGGGTCCAGGAGCAGTACTTC. Protein: CASSLPQGVQEQYF.

This clone was counted a few times. This rearrangement joins TRBV28 to TRBJ1-1, with 7 positions matching TRBD1. The CDR3 runs 16 residues. CDR1 and CDR2 (germline): MDHEN, SYDVKM. The V segment lost 5 bases and the J segment 2 bases; nucleotides outside the gene matches: 11. The CDR3 is CASSLRPGTENTEAFF. CDR3 DNA: TGTGCCAGCAGTCTACGCCCCGGGACAGAAAACACTGAAGCTTTCTTT.

The genes are TRBV18 and TRBJ2-1; 10 positions match TRBD2. Germline loops: CDR1 KGHSH, CDR2 LQKENI. This CDR3 region has 15 residues. V trimming: 1 base; J trimming: 9 bases; junction bases outside the gene matches: 6. The CDR3 DNA is TGTGCCAGCTCACCACTCCTAGCGGGAGTAACTGAGCAGTTCTTC. This gives the protein CASSPLLAGVTEQFF.

The genes are TRBV15 and TRBJ2-3, with no clear D. The CDR3 sequence is 15 residues long. Germline V gene sequence: CDR1 LNHNV, CDR2 YYDKDF (reference sequence). Between the trimmed V and J ends, which lost 0 bases and 2 bases, there was a span of 9 bases. The CDR3 is CATSRDTTFTDTQYF. The CDR3 coding sequence is TGTGCCACCAGCAGAGATACAACCTTCACAGATACGCAGTATTTT.